Reported below is one T cell receptor (beta chain). Its antigen is not known. This sample was included in a study of T cells expressing NK-cell markers. About the study: Among eight sequenced donors, seven carried HCMV seropositivity while one was seronegative.

UMIs accompanied the 5'RACE template switching by which TCR beta cDNA was made. Reanalyzing the 5' RACE reads, TCRdb keeps one entry per CDR3 protein, without DNA. This sample's table reports almost 450,000 distinct CDR3 sequences. Study conclusions and caveats: A range of roughly 1.0-7.0% of CD8+ T cells consisted of dominant NKG2C+ clonotypes in a handful of donors.

The CDR3 loop spans 15 amino acids. Germline-derived CDR1 and CDR2 are MGHDK and SYGVNS. The sequenced material came from blood T cells: a sorted CD56 or NKG2C T cell subset, CD4+ or CD8+ T cells, or bulk PBMC T cells (not recorded which). This receptor was identified in a woman aged 18-70 years in good health. This rearrangement joins TRBV25-1 to TRBJ2-7; the D gene TCRdb calls, TRBD1, cannot be checked with no DNA. CDR3 in amino acids: CASSETGTGYYEQYF.